This T cell receptor beta chain originates from a study of post-analysis software for immune sequencing data. The overall study: Recorded disease courses covered relapsing-remitting, secondary progressive and progressive-relapsing multiple sclerosis. Some patients had no subtype annotation.

Incorporated into the TCR beta cDNA libraries were unique molecular identifiers, which served to reduce PCR and sequencing biases. TCRdb re-analysed the PCR reads in MiXCR, keeping a single row per CDR3 protein. The data contain a few hundred thousand distinct CDR3 sequences, roughly 35% of them singletons. This CDR3 region has 14 residues. Germline-derived CDR1 and CDR2 are SGHTA and FQGNSA. V dropped 0 bases and J dropped 7 bases, with 11 bases sitting between them. Study-level points and caveats: Controls significantly exceeded multiple sclerosis patients in normalized Chao1 diversity. A handful of TRBV segments, including TRBV5-6, TRBV5-1 and TRBV20-1, were more frequent in patients than controls.

This clonotype was seen only a few times. The target antigen is unknown. The receptor comes from a girl between 5 and 17 years old with multiple sclerosis. V is TRBV7-2 and J is TRBJ2-3, with D hard to call. Material for sequencing was blood. This CDR3 is CASSLAAFQHTQYF. The DNA of the CDR3 is TGTGCCAGCAGCTTAGCAGCGTTCCAGCATACGCAGTATTTT. Filled out from reference TRBV7-2 and TRBJ2-3, the complete variable domain reads GAGVSQSPSNKVTEKGKDVELRCDPISGHTALYWYRQSLGQGLEFLIYFQGNSAPDKSGLPSDRFSAERTGGSVSTLTIQRTQQEDSAVYLCASSLAAFQHTQYFGPGTRLTVL.